The following is a T cell receptor beta chain sequence with its context. What it binds is not known. This sample was taken from a study of graft-versus-host responses after intestinal transplantation. Study overall: Grafts that recipients had were multivisceral, liver-intestinal, or isolated intestinal transplants. All recipients were given anti-thymocyte globulin induction, and tacrolimus and steroids were then administered for 2 to 3 years. Findings of the study overall: Detected in recipient marrow were GvH clones, some of which were first observed in ileum or blood. Graft-versus-host to host-versus-graft clonal ratios in allografts were high in patients with graft-donor T cell macrochimerism.

The trim removed 3 bases at V and 2 bases at J, leaving 4 bases unmatched. CDR1 SGHDT and CDR2 YYEEEE come from the germline V gene. The CDR3 is 15 amino acids. The assay was immunoSEQ multiplex PCR, and TCRdb's table has in-frame clones only and misses some. This table holds approximately 70,000 clones, more than 70% found once. V gene TRBV5-6 combines with J gene TRBJ1-5; 8 bases map to TRBD1. The sequencing here drew on unstimulated CD8+ T cells sorted from spleen or lymph node cells, taken before intestinal transplant. The origin of this receptor is a human donor who received an intestinal transplant. For the CDR3, the DNA is TGTGCCAGCAGCTCGGACAGGGAAGGCAATCAGCCCCAGCATTTT. Amino acids: CASSSDREGNQPQHF.